This entry describes one T cell receptor beta chain. The target antigen is unknown. Amplified regions were TCR beta CDR3 sequences from RNA transcripts. HTBI primers were employed in a first-round RT-PCR of the TCR CDR3. TCRdb passed the multiplex PCR reads through MiXCR, listing each CDR3 protein once. The sample has around 350,000 distinct CDR3 sequences; about 20% are singletons. The data derive from a study of T cells in Graves' hyperthyroidism and ophthalmopathy. Used for diagnoses were clinical symptoms, serum thyroxine and TRAb, thyroid ultrasound and orbital computed tomography. The study, taken as a whole, reports: Most expanded thyroid clonotypes above 0.001 also appeared in blood.

This receptor was obtained from a woman younger than 30 with Graves' hyperthyroidism. The sample consisted of blood.

In DNA, the CDR3 is TGTGCCAGCAGCTCGGCCGGTGTGCGTGGAGAGACCCAGTACTTC. Its protein is CASSSAGVRGETQYF. The chain employs TRBV7-2 and TRBJ2-5; unclear D gene. Germline CDR1 SGHTA, CDR2 FQGNSA. V lost 4 bases and J lost 4, with 16 bases in between. The CDR3 covers 15 residues.